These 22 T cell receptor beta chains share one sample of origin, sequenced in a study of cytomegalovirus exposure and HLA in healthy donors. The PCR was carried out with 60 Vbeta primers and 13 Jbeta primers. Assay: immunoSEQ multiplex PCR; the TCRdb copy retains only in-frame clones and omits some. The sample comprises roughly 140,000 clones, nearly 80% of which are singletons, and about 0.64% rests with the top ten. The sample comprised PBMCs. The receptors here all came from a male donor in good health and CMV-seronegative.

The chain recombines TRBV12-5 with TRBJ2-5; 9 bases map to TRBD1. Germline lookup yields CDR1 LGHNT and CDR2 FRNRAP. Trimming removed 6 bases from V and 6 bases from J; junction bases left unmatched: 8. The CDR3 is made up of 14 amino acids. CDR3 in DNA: TGTGCTAGTGGGCGAAGGACAGGGGAAAAGACCCAGTACTTC. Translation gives CASGRRTGEKTQYF.

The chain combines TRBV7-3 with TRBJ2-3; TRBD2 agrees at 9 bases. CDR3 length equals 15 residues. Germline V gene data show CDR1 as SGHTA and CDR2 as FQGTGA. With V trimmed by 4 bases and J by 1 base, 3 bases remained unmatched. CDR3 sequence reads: CASSSKRGGTDTQYF. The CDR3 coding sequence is TGTGCCAGCAGCTCGAAGCGGGGGGGCACAGATACGCAGTATTTT.

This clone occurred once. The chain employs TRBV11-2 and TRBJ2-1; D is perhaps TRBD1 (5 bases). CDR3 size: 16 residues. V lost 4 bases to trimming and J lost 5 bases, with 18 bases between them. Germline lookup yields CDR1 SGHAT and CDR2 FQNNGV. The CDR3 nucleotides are TGTGCCAGCAGCTCGACAGTTGACATCAACCACAATGAGCAGTTCTTC. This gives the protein CASSSTVDINHNEQFF.

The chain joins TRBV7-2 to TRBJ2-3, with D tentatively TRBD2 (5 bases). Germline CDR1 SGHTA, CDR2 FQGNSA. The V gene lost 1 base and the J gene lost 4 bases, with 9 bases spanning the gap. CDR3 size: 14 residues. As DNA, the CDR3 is TGTGCCAGCAGCTTAGACCCGGGATCAGATACGCAGTATTTT. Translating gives CASSLDPGSDTQYF.

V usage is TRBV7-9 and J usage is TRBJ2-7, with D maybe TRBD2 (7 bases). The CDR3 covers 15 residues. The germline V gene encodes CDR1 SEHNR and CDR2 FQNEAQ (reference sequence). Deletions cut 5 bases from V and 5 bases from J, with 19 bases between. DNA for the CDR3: TGTGCCAGCAGCCCCCCAGGGACACGGGGGGACGAGCAGTACTTC. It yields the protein CASSPPGTRGDEQYF.

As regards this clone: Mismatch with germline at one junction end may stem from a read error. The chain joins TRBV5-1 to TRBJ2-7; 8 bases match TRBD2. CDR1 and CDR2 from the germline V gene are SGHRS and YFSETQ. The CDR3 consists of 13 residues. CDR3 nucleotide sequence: TGCGCCAGCAGCCCCCTCGGGGCACGCGGGGGGATCTTC. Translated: CASSPLGARGGIF.

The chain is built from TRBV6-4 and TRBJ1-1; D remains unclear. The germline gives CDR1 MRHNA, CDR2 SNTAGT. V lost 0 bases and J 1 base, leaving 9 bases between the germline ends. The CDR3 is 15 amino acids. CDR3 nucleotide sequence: TGTGCCAGCAGTGACTCGCAGGAGGGGAACACTGAAGCTTTCTTT. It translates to CASSDSQEGNTEAFF.

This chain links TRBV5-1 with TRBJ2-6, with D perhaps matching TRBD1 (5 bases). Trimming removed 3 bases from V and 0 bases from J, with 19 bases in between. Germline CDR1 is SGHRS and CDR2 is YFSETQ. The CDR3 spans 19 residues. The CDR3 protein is CASSSEGHLTSSGANVLTF. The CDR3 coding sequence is TGCGCCAGCAGCTCGGAAGGACACCTAACTTCCTCTGGGGCCAACGTCCTGACTTTC.

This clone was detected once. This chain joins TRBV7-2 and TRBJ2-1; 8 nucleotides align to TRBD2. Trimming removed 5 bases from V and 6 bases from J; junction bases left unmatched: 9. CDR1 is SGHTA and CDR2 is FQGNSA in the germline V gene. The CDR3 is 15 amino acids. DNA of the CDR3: TGTGCCAGCAGCCGCAGCGGGGGAGTTAGCAATGAGCAGTTCTTC. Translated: CASSRSGGVSNEQFF.

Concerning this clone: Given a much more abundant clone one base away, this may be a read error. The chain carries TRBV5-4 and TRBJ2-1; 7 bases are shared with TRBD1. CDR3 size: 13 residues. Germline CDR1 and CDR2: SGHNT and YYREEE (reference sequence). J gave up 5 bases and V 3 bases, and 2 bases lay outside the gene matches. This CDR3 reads CASSSTGNNEQFF. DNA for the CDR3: TGTGCCAGCAGCTCGACAGGGAACAATGAGCAGTTCTTC.

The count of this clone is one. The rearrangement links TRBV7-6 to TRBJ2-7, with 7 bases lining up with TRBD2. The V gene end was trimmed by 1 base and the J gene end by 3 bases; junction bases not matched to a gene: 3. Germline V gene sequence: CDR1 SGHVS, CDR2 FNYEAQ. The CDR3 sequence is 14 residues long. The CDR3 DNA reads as TGTGCCAGCAGCTTAGTGGCTAGCGGCTACGAGCAGTACTTC. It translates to CASSLVASGYEQYF.

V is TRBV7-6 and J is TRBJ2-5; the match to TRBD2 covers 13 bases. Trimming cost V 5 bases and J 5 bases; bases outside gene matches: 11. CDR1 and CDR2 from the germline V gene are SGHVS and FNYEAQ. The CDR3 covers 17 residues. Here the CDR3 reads CASSPGTSGAARETQYF. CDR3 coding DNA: TGTGCCAGCAGCCCCGGGACTAGCGGGGCGGCACGCGAGACCCAGTACTTC. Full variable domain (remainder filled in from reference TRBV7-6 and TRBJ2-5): GAGVSQSPRYKVTKRGQDVALRCDPISGHVSLYWYRQALGQGPEFLTYFNYEAQQDKSGLPNDRFSAERPEGSISTLTIQRTEQRDSAMYRCASSPGTSGAARETQYFGPGTRLLVL.

The DNA of the CDR3 is TGTGCCATCAGTGTTCGGGACAGAGATGTGGAGCAGTACTTC. Its translation: CAISVRDRDVEQYF. The chain links TRBV10-3 to TRBJ2-7; TRBD1 aligns across 7 bases. Germline V gene lookup returns CDR1 ENHRY and CDR2 SYGVKD. The CDR3 extends over 14 amino acids. J gave up 7 bases and V 4 bases, and 10 bases lay outside the gene matches.

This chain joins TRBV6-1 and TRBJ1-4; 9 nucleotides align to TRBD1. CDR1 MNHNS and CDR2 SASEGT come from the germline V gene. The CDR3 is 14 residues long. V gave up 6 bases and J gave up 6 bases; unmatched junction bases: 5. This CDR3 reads CASRGTGIDEKLFF. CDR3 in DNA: TGTGCCAGCAGAGGGACAGGGATCGATGAAAAACTGTTTTTT.

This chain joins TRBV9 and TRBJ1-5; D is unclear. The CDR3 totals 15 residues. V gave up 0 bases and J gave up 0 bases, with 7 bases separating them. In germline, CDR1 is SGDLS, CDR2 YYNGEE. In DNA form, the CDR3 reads TGTGCCAGCAGCGTAGGGCAGAATAGCAATCAGCCCCAGCATTTT. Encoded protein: CASSVGQNSNQPQHF.

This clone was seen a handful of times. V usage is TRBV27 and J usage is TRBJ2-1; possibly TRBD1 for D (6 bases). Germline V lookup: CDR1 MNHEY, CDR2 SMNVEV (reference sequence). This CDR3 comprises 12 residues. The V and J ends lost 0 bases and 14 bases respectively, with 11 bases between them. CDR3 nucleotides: TGTGCCAGCAGTTTATCGGGGGCCCCTAAGTTCTTC. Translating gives CASSLSGAPKFF.

The CDR3 loop is CASSQDQDGGSTEAFF. CDR3 sequence (DNA): TGTGCCAGCAGCCAAGATCAGGATGGGGGGAGCACTGAAGCTTTCTTT. The chain recombines TRBV4-2 with TRBJ1-1, with D possibly TRBD1 on 5 matching bases. V gave up 0 bases and J gave up 4 bases, with 15 bases separating them. This CDR3 has 16 amino acids. CDR1 and CDR2 from the germline V gene are LGHNA and YNFKEQ.

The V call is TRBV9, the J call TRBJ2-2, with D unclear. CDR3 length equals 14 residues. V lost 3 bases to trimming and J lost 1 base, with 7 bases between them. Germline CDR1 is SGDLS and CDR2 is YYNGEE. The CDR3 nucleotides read TGTGCCAGCAGCGCCCGACAGAACACCGGGGAGCTGTTTTTT. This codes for CASSARQNTGELFF.

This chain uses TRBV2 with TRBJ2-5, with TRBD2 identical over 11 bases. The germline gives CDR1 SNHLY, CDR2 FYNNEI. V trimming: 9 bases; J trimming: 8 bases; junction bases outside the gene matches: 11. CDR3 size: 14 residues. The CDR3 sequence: CARDTGTSGDTQYF. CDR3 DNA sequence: TGTGCCAGGGATACCGGGACTAGCGGCGATACCCAGTACTTC.

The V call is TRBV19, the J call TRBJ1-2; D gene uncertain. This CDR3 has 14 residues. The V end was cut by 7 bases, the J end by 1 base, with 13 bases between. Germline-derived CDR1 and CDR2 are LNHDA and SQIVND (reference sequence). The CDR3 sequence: CASTLFADNYGYTF. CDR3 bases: TGTGCCAGTACCCTGTTTGCAGATAACTATGGCTACACCTTC.

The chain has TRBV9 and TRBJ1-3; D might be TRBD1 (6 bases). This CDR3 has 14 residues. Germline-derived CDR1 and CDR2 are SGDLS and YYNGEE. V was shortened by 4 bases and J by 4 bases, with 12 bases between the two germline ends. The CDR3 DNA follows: TGTGCCAGCAGCCTGGGGACACAGGGAAACACCATATATTTT. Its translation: CASSLGTQGNTIYF.

The CDR3 nucleotides are TGTGCCAGCAGTCCCAGGCCAAATCAGCCCCAGCATTTT. Amino acids: CASSPRPNQPQHF. V usage is TRBV27 and J usage is TRBJ1-5; D gene unclear. The CDR3 sequence is 13 residues long. Germline V lookup: CDR1 MNHEY, CDR2 SMNVEV (reference sequence). Trimming removed 5 bases at V and 4 bases at J, with 9 bases between.